These 14 T cell receptor beta chains were sequenced from one sample in a study of human T cells and chemical hapten exposure (dated by TCRdb to about 2021). This specimen's time point label, interpreted: patch test 2, 6 weeks after DPC sensitization. Sample treatment or condition, as interpreted from the label and publication: therapeutic diphenylcyclopropenone sensitization with weekly scalp DPC. The protocol used for the library was RACE. Instrument on record: NextSeq 500. TCRdb cleaned the public reads at Q25 with fastp, built clones with MiXCR and kept in-frame beta chains. When rows share a CDR3 protein, they turn into one entry using the most common DNA and genes. A total of tens of thousands of distinct CDR3 sequences appear in this sample, roughly 9.6% of them only once. The leading ten clones occupy more than 2% of the sample. The input for sequencing was whole blood, taken in connection with sensitization to the hapten diphenylcyclopropenone (DPC). The receptors come from a man aged 35-49 years with alopecia areata. Some clones in this sample may be carry-over from other donors' samples.

The chain employs TRBV6-5 and TRBJ2-1, with a possible D match to TRBD2 (5 bases). The CDR3 loop spans 14 amino acids. Germline CDR1 and CDR2: MNHEY and SVGAGI. Trimming took off 2 bases at V and 0 bases at J, with 5 bases between the two ends. In nucleotides, the CDR3 is TGTGCCAGCAGTTACGGGAGCTCCTACAATGAGCAGTTCTTC. This sequence encodes CASSYGSSYNEQFF.

The chain carries TRBV20-1 and TRBJ2-7; no reliable D call. Germline V CDR1 and CDR2: DFQATT, SNEGSKA (reference sequence). The germline V and J ends were trimmed by 6 bases and 7 bases, with 13 bases remaining between them. The CDR3 totals 11 residues. The CDR3 DNA reads TGCAGTGCCCTGTTACCGGCGGAGCAGTACTTC. It encodes CSALLPAEQYF.

The gene calls are TRBV5-1 and TRBJ2-3, with D maybe TRBD2 (6 bases). Germline V gene sequence: CDR1 SGHRS, CDR2 YFSETQ. V was pared by 4 bases and J by 2 bases, with 8 bases between. The CDR3 contains 13 residues. The CDR3 nucleotides are TGCGCCAGCAGCGAGGGACTCACAGATACGCAGTATTTT. This gives the protein CASSEGLTDTQYF. The full variable domain, with the rest looked up from reference TRBV5-1 and TRBJ2-3, is KAGVTQTPRYLIKTRGQQVTLSCSPISGHRSVSWYQQTPGQGLQFLFEYFSETQRNKGNFPGRFSGRQFSNSRSEMNVSTLELGDSALYLCASSEGLTDTQYFGPGTRLTVL.

At least ten counts were recorded for this clonotype. J is TRBJ1-5 and V is TRBV7-9; no firm D call. The V end lost 4 bases, the J end lost 9 bases, and 10 bases lay between the germline ends. The germline CDR1 and CDR2 sequences are SEHNR and FQNEAQ (reference sequence). The length of the CDR3 is 12 residues. The CDR3 region is CASSSGRGPQHF. The CDR3 region has the DNA TGTGCCAGCAGCTCCGGACGGGGGCCCCAGCATTTT.

There are a few counts of this clonotype. The chain combines TRBV7-4 with TRBJ2-7, with 9 bases fitting TRBD2. This CDR3 is built from 17 residues. The germline V gene has CDR1 SGHVT and CDR2 SQSDAQ. J was trimmed by 7 bases and V by 2 bases; bases with no gene match: 15. This chain's CDR3 is CASSLSISGSHGGEQYV. In DNA form, the CDR3 reads TGTGCCAGCAGCTTAAGTATTAGCGGGAGCCACGGGGGTGAGCAGTACGTC.

This chain joins TRBV25-1 and TRBJ1-1; D unresolved. From germline, CDR1 is MGHDK and CDR2 SYGVNS. Deletions cut 7 bases from V and 0 bases from J, with 9 bases between. The CDR3 is 13 amino acids. The DNA for the CDR3 is TGTGCCAGCAAGAAGGTATTGAACACTGAAGCTTTCTTT. This codes for CASKKVLNTEAFF.

The J gene is TRBJ2-1, the V gene TRBV14, with TRBD1 as a possible D gene (5 bases). Trimming removed 1 base from V and 4 bases from J, with 11 bases in between. The CDR3 extends over 15 amino acids. In germline, CDR1 is SGHDN, CDR2 FVKESK. CDR3 nucleotides: TGTGCCAGCAGCCAAGCTCGGACATCTTACAATGAGCAGTTCTTC. This gives the protein CASSQARTSYNEQFF.

At least ten counts were recorded for this clonotype. The rearrangement joins TRBV27 to TRBJ1-1, with 10 bases identical to TRBD1. After removal of 6 bases from V and 5 bases from J, the junction contained 6 bases not matched to a gene. Germline V gives CDR1 MNHEY, CDR2 SMNVEV (reference sequence). The CDR3 spans 14 residues. Here the CDR3 reads CASRLTGGATEAFF. The CDR3 region has the DNA TGTGCCAGCAGACTGACAGGGGGCGCGACTGAAGCTTTCTTT.

This chain joins TRBV29-1 and TRBJ2-1; D perhaps matches TRBD2 (6 bases). Germline V CDR1 and CDR2: SQVTM, ANQGSEA. This CDR3 spans 13 amino acids. Trimming cost V 4 bases and J 0 bases, with 7 bases left between them. CDR3 sequence reads: CSVVGGSYNEQFF. CDR3 nucleotide sequence: TGCAGCGTTGTGGGAGGCTCCTACAATGAGCAGTTCTTC.

Ten or more counts support this clonotype. The chain combines TRBV6-2 or TRBV6-3 with TRBJ2-5; 8 bases fit TRBD1. The junction had 5 bases not matched to a gene; V was cut back by 4 bases and J by 7 bases. The length of the CDR3 is 13 residues. The germline V gene has CDR1 MNHEY and CDR2 SVGEGT. In nucleotides, the CDR3 is TGTGCCAGCAGTTTCGGACAGGGTAGGACCCAGTACTTC. This encodes CASSFGQGRTQYF.

This clonotype was detected ten times or more. The J gene is TRBJ2-7, the V gene TRBV6-5, with 9 bases aligning to TRBD1. The V gene's germline CDR1 is MNHEY and CDR2 SVGAGI. The CDR3 loop spans 17 amino acids. V trimming: 0 bases; J trimming: 1 base; junction bases outside the gene matches: 7. CDR3 nucleotides: TGTGCCAGCAGTTACTCTACGGGACAGGGAGGATCCTACGAGCAGTACGTC. As protein: CASSYSTGQGGSYEQYV.

This clonotype was counted between two and nine times. The chain is built from TRBV7-9 and TRBJ2-7; the D gene is possibly TRBD1 (6 bases). This CDR3 contains 16 residues. The V gene's germline CDR1 is SEHNR and CDR2 FQNEAQ (reference sequence). V was shortened by 0 bases and J by 0 bases, with 12 bases between the two germline ends. The CDR3: CASSLAPGTSSYEQYF. As DNA, the CDR3 is TGTGCCAGCAGCTTAGCCCCGGGGACAAGCTCCTACGAGCAGTACTTC.

This clonotype was counted many times. J is TRBJ1-5 and V is TRBV6-6, with D possibly being TRBD1 (5 bases). Germline loops: CDR1 MNHNY, CDR2 SVGAGI (reference sequence). Deletions cut 0 bases from V and 1 base from J, with 10 bases between. The CDR3 contains 16 residues. The CDR3 region has the DNA TGTGCCAGCAGTTACTCGAGGGACGTAAGCAATCAGCCCCAGCATTTT. It codes for CASSYSRDVSNQPQHF.

The J gene is TRBJ2-3, the V gene TRBV6-5; no firm D call. CDR3 length: 11 residues. The V and J ends lost 8 bases and 5 bases respectively, with 8 bases between them. Germline CDR1 is MNHEY and CDR2 is SVGAGI. This CDR3 reads CASESGDTQYF. In nucleotides, the CDR3 is TGTGCCAGCGAATCAGGAGATACGCAGTATTTT.